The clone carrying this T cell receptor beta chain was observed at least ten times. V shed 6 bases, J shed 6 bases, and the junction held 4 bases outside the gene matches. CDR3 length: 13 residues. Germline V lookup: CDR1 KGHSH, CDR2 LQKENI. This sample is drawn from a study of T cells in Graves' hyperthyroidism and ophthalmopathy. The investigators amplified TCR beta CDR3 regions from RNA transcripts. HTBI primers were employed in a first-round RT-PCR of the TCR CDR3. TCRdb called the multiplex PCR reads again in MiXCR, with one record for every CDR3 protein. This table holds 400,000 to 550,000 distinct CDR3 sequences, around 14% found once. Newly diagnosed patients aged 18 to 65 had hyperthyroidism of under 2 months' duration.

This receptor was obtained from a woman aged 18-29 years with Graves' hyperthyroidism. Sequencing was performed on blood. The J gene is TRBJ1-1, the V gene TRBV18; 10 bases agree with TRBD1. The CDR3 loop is CASSHGTGAEAFF. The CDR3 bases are TGTGCCAGCTCCCACGGGACAGGGGCTGAAGCTTTCTTT.